This TCR beta chain was sequenced in a study of human T cells and chemical hapten exposure. Germline V gene lookup returns CDR1 MNHEY and CDR2 SMNVEV (reference sequence). With 6 bases clipped from V and 7 bases from J, the junction kept 18 bases outside the gene matches. There are 18 residues in the CDR3. In this sample, this clonotype turned up many times. MiXCR, applied by TCRdb to the RACE reads, yields one record per CDR3 protein. The sample contains 80,000 or so distinct CDR3 sequences, roughly 10% of which appear only once. Sample time point: patch test 1, 2 weeks after DPC sensitization. Regarding treatment: therapeutic diphenylcyclopropenone sensitization with weekly scalp DPC.

This sequence joins TRBV27 and TRBJ1-4; TRBD1 matches at 9 bases. This specimen was whole blood, taken in connection with sensitization to the hapten diphenylcyclopropenone (DPC). The clonotype originates from a woman aged 50 to 65 with alopecia areata. Some clones in this sample may be carry-over from other donors' samples. The CDR3 spells CASSRRWLQGAESEKLFF. The CDR3 DNA sequence: TGTGCCAGCAGCCGTCGCTGGTTACAGGGGGCGGAGAGTGAAAAACTGTTTTTT.